Presented here are 25 T cell receptor beta chains from one specimen sequenced in a study of cytomegalovirus exposure and HLA in healthy donors. The PCR contained 60 Vbeta and 13 Jbeta primers. Profiling relied on immunoSEQ multiplex PCR, and the TCRdb table lists in-frame clones only, not all of them. The data contain 70,000 to 90,000 clones, 55% to 65% of them singletons. The sample was PBMCs. The receptors here all came from a woman aged 40-49 years in good health and CMV-seropositive.

The chain employs TRBV6-7 and TRBJ2-6, with a possible D match to TRBD1 (5 bases). TRBV6-7 is identified as an open reading frame with a role that is uncertain. This CDR3 is built from 16 residues. Trimming pared 6 bases from V and 3 bases from J, leaving 15 bases between. This CDR3 is CASSYGQVVGANVLTF. CDR3 sequence (DNA): TGTGCCAGCAGCTATGGACAAGTAGTTGGGGCCAACGTCCTGACTTTC.

The rearrangement uses TRBV5-4 and TRBJ2-2; D might be TRBD2 (5 bases). Between the trimmed V and J ends, which lost 4 bases and 5 bases, there was a span of 21 bases. The CDR3 is made up of 17 amino acids. Germline V gene data show CDR1 as SGHNT and CDR2 as YYREEE (reference sequence). The CDR3 DNA reads as TGTGCCAGCAGCCCGGCGGGTAGCAGTGGGTTTACCGGGGAGCTGTTTTTT. Amino acids: CASSPAGSSGFTGELFF.

Only a few counts were recorded for this clone. The chain's CDR3 is CYQGQQRFNHSNQPQHF. DNA of the CDR3: TGTTACCAGGGACAGCAGAGGTTTAATCATAGCAATCAGCCCCAGCATTTT. V usage is TRBV5-4 and J usage is TRBJ1-5; 7 bases line up with TRBD1. CDR3 length: 17 amino acids. CDR1 SGHNT and CDR2 YYREEE come from the germline V gene (reference sequence).

The V call is TRBV7-2, the J call TRBJ2-7; D is unresolved. V lost 6 bases to trimming and J lost 1 base, with 13 bases between them. The CDR3 spans 14 residues. Per germline, CDR1 SGHTA and CDR2 FQGNSA. The CDR3 DNA sequence: TGTGCCAGCAGAAATACAGCAGAGTCCTACGAGCAGTACTTC. This translates into CASRNTAESYEQYF.

V usage is TRBV19 and J usage is TRBJ2-2; D is possibly TRBD1 (6 bases). The V end lost 8 bases, the J end lost 6 bases, and 13 bases lay between the germline ends. CDR3 length equals 13 residues. Germline V gene lookup returns CDR1 LNHDA and CDR2 SQIVND (reference sequence). CDR3 sequence: CASGAGAPGELFF. For the CDR3, the DNA is TGTGCCAGTGGCGCAGGGGCGCCCGGGGAGCTGTTTTTT.

The chain has TRBV4-3 and TRBJ2-5, with D unclear. The CDR3 extends over 13 amino acids. Trimming took 0 bases from V and 11 from J, leaving 13 bases between them. Germline lookup yields CDR1 LGHNA and CDR2 YSLEER. The CDR3 DNA reads TGCGCCAGCAGCCAAGAGTCGTTTAATGAGCAGTACTTC. It codes for CASSQESFNEQYF.

V gene TRBV29-1 combines with J gene TRBJ2-7; D ambiguous. Per the germline V gene, CDR1 is SQVTM and CDR2 is ANQGSEA. V was pared by 5 bases and J by 6 bases, with 14 bases between. This CDR3 has 12 residues. CDR3 in DNA: TGCAGCGTTCTTTTAGAGGAGCGCGAGCAGTACTTC. Translation: CSVLLEEREQYF.

The chain couples TRBV27 to TRBJ1-1; D is uncertain. The CDR3 totals 13 residues. V lost 2 bases and J lost 4, with 8 bases in between. The germline gives CDR1 MNHEY, CDR2 SMNVEV (reference sequence). Here the CDR3 DNA reads TGTGCCAGCAGTTTAGGGCAGGCCACTGAAGCTTTCTTT. Its protein is CASSLGQATEAFF.

Only a few counts were recorded for this clone. The chain uses TRBV10-3 and TRBJ2-7, with D hard to call. The CDR3 has 13 amino acids. CDR1 ENHRY and CDR2 SYGVKD come from the germline V gene. Trimming left V 3 bases short and J 0 bases short, with 6 bases between. The CDR3 DNA reads TGTGCCATCAGTGACAGTCCCTCCTACGAGCAGTACTTC. Amino acid sequence: CAISDSPSYEQYF.

V usage is TRBV4-1 and J usage is TRBJ1-6, with D hard to call. This CDR3 comprises 16 residues. The germline CDR1 and CDR2 sequences are MGHRA and YSYEKL. The V end was cut by 1 base, the J end by 3 bases, with 10 bases between. The CDR3 loop reads CASSQVQSVYNSPLHF. DNA for the CDR3: TGCGCCAGCAGCCAAGTACAGTCGGTCTATAATTCACCCCTCCACTTT.

This clone was seen once. The chain links TRBV27 to TRBJ2-7; possible D gene TRBD1, 5 bases. There are 16 residues in the CDR3. Germline V gives CDR1 MNHEY, CDR2 SMNVEV (reference sequence). With 4 bases removed from V and 3 bases from J, the gap between germline ends came to 19 bases. This CDR3 is CASSSATDGSRYEQYF. The CDR3 DNA reads TGTGCCAGCAGTTCCGCGACAGATGGCTCCCGCTACGAGCAGTACTTC.

The rearrangement uses TRBV10-3 and TRBJ2-1, with TRBD2 identical over 10 bases. J gave up 6 bases and V 2 bases, and 13 bases lay outside the gene matches. Germline values: CDR1 ENHRY, CDR2 SYGVKD. The CDR3 is 18 amino acids. CDR3 nucleotide sequence: TGTGCCATCAGTGAGCCACCCGGCCGACTAGCGGGTACCAATGAGCAGTTCTTC. Translating gives CAISEPPGRLAGTNEQFF.

V is TRBV7-6 and J is TRBJ2-1; D unclear. The CDR3 totals 13 residues. In germline, CDR1 is SGHVS, CDR2 FNYEAQ. V was clipped by 0 bases and J by 7 bases, with 7 bases between them. This CDR3 is CASSLAYSNEQFF. Written as DNA, the CDR3 is TGTGCCAGCAGCTTAGCTTATAGTAATGAGCAGTTCTTC.

This chain joins TRBV29-1 and TRBJ2-5, with 7 positions matching TRBD2. Germline values: CDR1 SQVTM, CDR2 ANQGSEA. This CDR3 comprises 14 residues. V trimming: 3 bases; J trimming: 5 bases; junction bases outside the gene matches: 9. The CDR3 bases are TGCAGCGTTGACAGGGCGGGAGCAAGGGAGACCCAGTACTTC. Residues: CSVDRAGARETQYF. Using reference TRBV29-1 and TRBJ2-5 for the parts outside the CDR3, the full variable domain is SAVISQKPSRDICQRGTSLTIQCQVDSQVTMMFWYRQQPGQSLTLIATANQGSEATYESGFVIDKFPISRPNLTFSTLTVSNMSPEDSSIYLCSVDRAGARETQYFGPGTRLLVL.

CDR3 amino acids: CASRTSGRGQETQYF. CDR3 coding DNA: TGCGCCAGCAGGACTAGCGGGAGAGGGCAAGAGACCCAGTACTTC. This sequence joins TRBV5-1 and TRBJ2-5, with 12 positions matching TRBD2. The V gene end was trimmed by 5 bases and the J gene end by 2 bases; junction bases not matched to a gene: 4. The CDR3 spans 15 residues. CDR1 is SGHRS and CDR2 is YFSETQ in the germline V gene. Using reference TRBV5-1 and TRBJ2-5 for the parts outside the CDR3, the full variable domain is KAGVTQTPRYLIKTRGQQVTLSCSPISGHRSVSWYQQTPGQGLQFLFEYFSETQRNKGNFPGRFSGRQFSNSRSEMNVSTLELGDSALYLCASRTSGRGQETQYFGPGTRLLVL.

In its sample, this clone was seen once. J is TRBJ1-2 and V is TRBV19; the D gene is possibly TRBD1 (5 bases). Germline V gene lookup returns CDR1 LNHDA and CDR2 SQIVND (reference sequence). This CDR3 is 13 amino acids long. V was shortened by 7 bases and J by 0 bases, with 9 bases between the two germline ends. CDR3 region: CASMATANYGYTF. The CDR3 nucleotides are TGTGCCAGTATGGCGACAGCTAACTATGGCTACACCTTC.

This rearrangement joins TRBV19 to TRBJ2-1; 7 positions match TRBD1. CDR3 length: 13 residues. With 3 bases clipped from V and 7 bases from J, the junction kept 3 bases outside the gene matches. CDR1 is LNHDA and CDR2 is SQIVND in the germline V gene (reference sequence). CDR3 coding DNA: TGTGCCAGTAGTATCCAGGGACAGAATGAGCAGTTCTTC. Translated: CASSIQGQNEQFF.

Only one count was recorded for this clone. The rearrangement joins TRBV6-5 to TRBJ1-5; tentative D call: TRBD1 (6 bases). The CDR3 has 14 amino acids. CDR1 and CDR2 (germline): MNHEY, SVGAGI. The V end was cut by 2 bases, the J end by 6 bases, with 11 bases between. CDR3 coding DNA: TGTGCCAGCAGTTACGCAGGGGTGGGTCAGCCCCAGCATTTT. This sequence encodes CASSYAGVGQPQHF.

The J gene is TRBJ1-1, the V gene TRBV6-5, with TRBD1 matching 8 bases. Per germline, CDR1 MNHEY and CDR2 SVGAGI. V was clipped by 4 bases and J by 5 bases; unmatched bases: 6. There are 14 residues in the CDR3. The CDR3 DNA sequence: TGTGCCAGCAGTTCCGGGACAGGTTGGACTGAAGCTTTCTTT. This codes for CASSSGTGWTEAFF.

J is TRBJ2-1 and V is TRBV5-6, with 11 bases fitting TRBD2. There are 16 residues in the CDR3. V lost 4 bases, J lost 1 base, and 4 bases stayed unmatched. Looked up from germline, CDR1 is SGHDT and CDR2 is YYEEEE. The CDR3 DNA sequence: TGTGCCAGCAGCGCGGGGACTAGCGGTTCCTACAATGAGCAGTTCTTC. Amino acids: CASSAGTSGSYNEQFF. The full variable domain, its missing parts supplied by reference TRBV5-6 and TRBJ2-1, is DAGVTQSPTHLIKTRGQQVTLRCSPKSGHDTVSWYQQALGQGPQFIFQYYEEEERQRGNFPDRFSGHQFPNYSSELNVNALLLGDSALYLCASSAGTSGSYNEQFFGPGTRLTVL.

The V and J genes are TRBV10-1 and TRBJ2-3; 9 nucleotides align to TRBD2. Germline V gene data show CDR1 as WNHNN and CDR2 as SYGVQD (reference sequence). V lost 7 bases and J lost 5; bases outside the gene matches: 19. CDR3 length: 18 residues. The CDR3 reads CASIVLLREGPKGDTQYF. The CDR3 region has the DNA TGCGCCAGCATTGTTCTCTTGCGGGAGGGACCCAAGGGAGATACGCAGTATTTT.

The genes are TRBV7-9 and TRBJ2-7, with D uncertain. Germline CDR1 is SEHNR and CDR2 is FQNEAQ (reference sequence). Trimming left V 5 bases short and J 2 bases short, with 7 bases between. CDR3 length equals 12 residues. In nucleotides, the CDR3 is TGTGCCAGCAGCCGTATTACCTACGAGCAGTACTTC. The encoded protein is CASSRITYEQYF.

The genes are TRBV10-1 and TRBJ2-1; 7 nucleotides align to TRBD2. With 0 bases clipped from V and 7 bases from J, the junction kept 6 bases outside the gene matches. This CDR3 contains 15 residues. Per germline, CDR1 WNHNN and CDR2 SYGVQD (reference sequence). CDR3 bases: TGCGCCAGCAGTGAGTCCGGGAGGTCTAGGAATGAGCAGTTCTTC. Its protein is CASSESGRSRNEQFF.

V usage is TRBV5-1 and J usage is TRBJ2-1, with TRBD2 matching 16 bases. Germline trimming cut 4 bases from V and 13 bases from J; bases unmatched to any gene: 8. The CDR3 consists of 15 residues. From germline, CDR1 is SGHRS and CDR2 YFSETQ. CDR3 protein: CASSKGLAGGPDQFF. For the CDR3, the DNA is TGCGCCAGCAGCAAGGGACTAGCGGGAGGGCCGGATCAGTTCTTC.

The chain recombines TRBV11-2 with TRBJ2-7; TRBD1 is a possible D gene (6 bases). This CDR3 has 16 residues. CDR1 SGHAT and CDR2 FQNNGV come from the germline V gene. Trimming cost V 2 bases and J 0 bases, with 14 bases left between them. In nucleotides, the CDR3 is TGTGCCAGCAGCTTATTGGGGGCAGGGAGCTCCTACGAGCAGTACTTC. Protein sequence: CASSLLGAGSSYEQYF.